The next 11 T cell receptor beta chains were all read from a single sample in a study of T cell responses to AZD1222 COVID-19 vaccine. The table came from immunoSEQ multiplex PCR; TCRdb's copy has only in-frame clones and leaves some out. The table records some 150,000 clones, about nine tenths of them present only once. This specimen was peripheral blood, taken on day 0 of MenACWY control vaccination. Source of these receptors: an adult in good health.

The V call is TRBV29-1, the J call TRBJ2-3, with D perhaps being TRBD1 or TRBD2 (6 bases each). CDR1 and CDR2 (germline): SQVTM, ANQGSEA. The CDR3 has 13 amino acids. V was pared by 4 bases and J by 4 bases, with 12 bases between. CDR3 residues: CSVGGGMADTQYF. In DNA form, the CDR3 reads TGCAGCGTTGGAGGGGGGATGGCAGATACGCAGTATTTT.

V and J are TRBV5-4 and TRBJ2-1, with D possibly matching TRBD2 (7 bases). The V and J ends lost 2 bases and 3 bases respectively, with 18 bases between them. This CDR3 is 17 amino acids long. The germline CDR1 and CDR2 sequences are SGHNT and YYREEE (reference sequence). The CDR3 coding sequence is TGTGCCAGCAGCTTTCGTGGGGGGGCCCTGTTCTACAATGAGCAGTTCTTC. Translating gives CASSFRGGALFYNEQFF.

The CDR3 sequence is CASSFSGTGNSPLHF. Here the CDR3 DNA reads TGTGCCAGCAGCTTCTCCGGGACAGGAAATTCACCCCTCCACTTT. The chain has TRBV7-2 and TRBJ1-6; the match to TRBD1 covers 8 bases. The CDR3 spans 15 residues. CDR1 is SGHTA, CDR2 FQGNSA, per germline. V dropped 3 bases and J dropped 7; count of bases not matched to a gene: 5.

The chain employs TRBV11-3 and TRBJ2-3; D is unresolved. The CDR3 is 13 residues long. Trimming stripped 2 bases from V and 2 bases from J, with 5 bases between. Germline assignment: CDR1 SGHNT and CDR2 YENEEA. DNA for the CDR3: TGTGCCAGCAGCTTAAAAGTCACAGATACGCAGTATTTT. Translated: CASSLKVTDTQYF.

The J gene is TRBJ2-1, the V gene TRBV25-1; TRBD2 matches 9 bases. Trimming removed 4 bases from V and 10 bases from J; junction bases left unmatched: 8. Germline assignment: CDR1 MGHDK and CDR2 SYGVNS. The CDR3 has 14 amino acids. The CDR3 DNA reads as TGTGCCAGCAGTGCTAGCGGGGAGGTTATGGAGCAGTTCTTC. Its protein product is CASSASGEVMEQFF.

V gene TRBV2 combines with J gene TRBJ2-1, with D uncertain. Germline CDR1 and CDR2: SNHLY and FYNNEI. The CDR3 runs to 13 residues. V was cut by 0 bases and J by 12 bases, with 12 bases left in between. The CDR3 loop is CASSEARSDGQFF. CDR3 sequence (DNA): TGTGCCAGCAGTGAAGCACGAAGCGACGGGCAGTTCTTC.

V is TRBV7-3 and J is TRBJ1-1; 10 positions agree with TRBD1. Losses at the gene ends were 4 bases for V and 11 bases for J; bases not matched to a gene: 7. This CDR3 spans 13 amino acids. Germline V gives CDR1 SGHTA, CDR2 FQGTGA. CDR3 region: CASSSGQGEKAFF. DNA for the CDR3: TGTGCCAGCAGCTCAGGACAGGGGGAAAAGGCTTTCTTT.

There are a few counts of this clone. This chain joins TRBV7-2 and TRBJ1-2; perhaps TRBD1 as D (5 bases). Germline loops: CDR1 SGHTA, CDR2 FQGNSA. There are 14 residues in the CDR3. V was pared by 5 bases and J by 3 bases, with 13 bases between. For the CDR3, the DNA is TGTGCCAGCAGCCCCCGTGGCAGGGACTATGGCTACACCTTC. Translated, it gives CASSPRGRDYGYTF. Looking up the rest from reference TRBV7-2 and TRBJ1-2 gives the full variable domain: GAGVSQSPSNKVTEKGKDVELRCDPISGHTALYWYRQSLGQGLEFLIYFQGNSAPDKSGLPSDRFSAERTGGSVSTLTIQRTQQEDSAVYLCASSPRGRDYGYTFGSGTRLTVV.

This chain links TRBV2 with TRBJ2-7; D is perhaps TRBD1 (7 bases). Trimming took 1 base from V and 2 from J, leaving 12 bases between them. This CDR3 spans 15 amino acids. The germline V gene encodes CDR1 SNHLY and CDR2 FYNNEI. The CDR3 here is CASSEEAGQTYEQYF. The DNA for the CDR3 is TGTGCCAGCAGTGAAGAGGCGGGACAGACCTACGAGCAGTACTTC. The variable domain in full, completed from reference TRBV2 and TRBJ2-7, reads EPEVTQTPSHQVTQMGQEVILRCVPISNHLYFYWYRQILGQKVEFLVSFYNNEISEKSEIFDDQFSVERPDGSNFTLKIRSTKLEDSAMYFCASSEEAGQTYEQYFGPGTRLTVT.

This clone was recorded only once. The chain uses TRBV6-2 or TRBV6-3 and TRBJ1-5; D is ambiguous. Germline values: CDR1 MNHEY, CDR2 SVGEGT. This CDR3 comprises 14 residues. V lost 5 bases and J 4 bases, leaving 12 bases between the germline ends. CDR3 sequence: CASSGRNPNQPQHF. The CDR3 region has the DNA TGTGCCAGCAGTGGACGGAACCCTAATCAGCCCCAGCATTTT.

The V call is TRBV13, the J call TRBJ1-5, with D hard to call. Germline V lookup: CDR1 PRHDT, CDR2 FYEKMQ (reference sequence). V dropped 5 bases and J dropped 4 bases, with 9 bases sitting between them. The CDR3 runs to 13 residues. As DNA, the CDR3 is TGTGCCAGCAGCCAAGGCGGAAATCAGCCCCAGCATTTT. Encoded protein: CASSQGGNQPQHF.